A selection of T cell receptor beta chains follows, all from one sample in a study of shared clonotypes between healthy human individuals. Using immunoSEQ multiplex PCR, the repertoire was profiled, and TCRdb retains in-frame clones only, with some absent. This sample has around 1.9 million clones, with about 92% found just once. The sequenced sample was naive CD8+ T cells from PBMCs. The receptors here all came from a man younger than 30 in good health. Some clones in this sample may be carry-over from other donors' samples. CDR3s include the opening cysteine and the closing phenylalanine or tryptophan. The D gene is left open where the match is weak.

d_gene: NA; j_gene: TRBJ1-1; v_gene: TRBV6-1; CDR3aa: CASGPRETEAFF; CDR3nt: TGTGCCAGCGGGCCGAGGGAAACTGAAGCTTTCTTT
d_gene: NA; j_gene: TRBJ2-5; v_gene: TRBV5-1; CDR3aa: CASSSHPGLLQETQYF; CDR3nt: TGCGCCAGCAGCTCTCACCCGGGACTTTTACAAGAGACCCAGTACTTC
d_gene: NA; j_gene: TRBJ2-7; v_gene: TRBV5-4; CDR3aa: CASSDTYEQYF; CDR3nt: TGTGCCAGCAGCGATACCTACGAGCAGTACTTC
d_gene: NA; j_gene: TRBJ2-3; v_gene: TRBV25-1; CDR3aa: CASSELGGTDTQYF; CDR3nt: TGTGCCAGCAGTGAATTAGGAGGCACAGATACGCAGTATTTT
d_gene: NA; j_gene: TRBJ1-1; v_gene: TRBV2; CDR3aa: CASSLGNTEAFF; CDR3nt: TGTGCCAGCTCGCTAGGGAACACTGAAGCTTTCTTT
d_gene: NA; j_gene: TRBJ2-3; v_gene: TRBV9; CDR3aa: CASSAILGITDTQYF; CDR3nt: TGTGCCAGCAGCGCTATACTAGGGATAACAGATACGCAGTATTTT
d_gene: NA; j_gene: TRBJ2-1; v_gene: TRBV7-8; CDR3aa: CASSLWEINSYNEQFF; CDR3nt: TGTGCCAGCAGCTTATGGGAAATTAATTCCTACAATGAGCAGTTCTTC
d_gene: NA; j_gene: TRBJ2-7; v_gene: TRBV5-1; CDR3aa: CASRMAPGEPYEQYF; CDR3nt: TGCGCCAGCAGGATGGCCCCGGGCGAGCCCTACGAGCAGTACTTC
d_gene: NA; j_gene: TRBJ1-3; v_gene: TRBV9; CDR3aa: CASSSFKGGVGNTIYF; CDR3nt: TGTGCCAGCAGCTCCTTCAAGGGGGGGGTTGGAAACACCATATATTTT
d_gene: NA; j_gene: TRBJ1-4; v_gene: TRBV6-1; CDR3aa: CASSEVSVEKLFF; CDR3nt: TGTGCCAGCAGTGAGGTGTCGGTTGAAAAACTGTTTTTT
d_gene: NA; j_gene: TRBJ2-7; v_gene: TRBV5-1; CDR3aa: CASSWATSYEQYF; CDR3nt: TGCGCCAGCAGCTGGGCCACCAGTTACGAGCAGTACTTC
d_gene: NA; j_gene: TRBJ1-1; v_gene: TRBV7-9; CDR3aa: CASSLEGQTNTEAFF; CDR3nt: TGTGCCAGCAGCTTAGAAGGACAGACGAACACTGAAGCTTTCTTT
d_gene: TRBD2; j_gene: TRBJ2-5; v_gene: TRBV25-1; CDR3aa: CASSEWGGPGTQYF; CDR3nt: TGTGCCAGCAGTGAATGGGGGGGACCGGGGACCCAGTACTTC
d_gene: NA; j_gene: TRBJ2-3; v_gene: TRBV7-9; CDR3aa: CASTNTDTQYF; CDR3nt: TGTGCCAGCACCAACACAGATACGCAGTATTTT
d_gene: TRBD1; j_gene: TRBJ2-1; v_gene: TRBV28; CDR3aa: CASSRGTGYNEQFF; CDR3nt: TGTGCCAGCAGTCGGGGGACAGGCTACAATGAGCAGTTCTTC